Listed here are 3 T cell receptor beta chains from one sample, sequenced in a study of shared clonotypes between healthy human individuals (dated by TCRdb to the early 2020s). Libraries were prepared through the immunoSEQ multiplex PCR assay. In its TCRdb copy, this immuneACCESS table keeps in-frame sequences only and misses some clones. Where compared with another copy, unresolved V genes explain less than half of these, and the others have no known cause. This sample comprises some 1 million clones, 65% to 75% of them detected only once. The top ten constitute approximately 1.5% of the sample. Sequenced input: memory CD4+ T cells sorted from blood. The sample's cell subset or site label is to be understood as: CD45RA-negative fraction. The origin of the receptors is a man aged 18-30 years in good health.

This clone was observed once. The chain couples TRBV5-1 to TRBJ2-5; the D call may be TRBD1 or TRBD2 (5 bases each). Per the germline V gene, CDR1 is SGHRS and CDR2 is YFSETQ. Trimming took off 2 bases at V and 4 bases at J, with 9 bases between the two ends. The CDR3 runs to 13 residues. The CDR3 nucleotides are TGCGCCAGCAGCTTCTCAGGGAGAGAGACCCAGTACTTC. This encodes CASSFSGRETQYF.

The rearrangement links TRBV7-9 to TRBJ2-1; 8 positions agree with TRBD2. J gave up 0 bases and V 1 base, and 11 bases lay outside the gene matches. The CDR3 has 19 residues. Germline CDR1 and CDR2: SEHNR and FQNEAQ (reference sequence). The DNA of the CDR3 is TGTGCCAGCAGCTTAGTTGTCAGGACCGGGACTAGCTCCTACAATGAGCAGTTCTTC. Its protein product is CASSLVVRTGTSSYNEQFF.

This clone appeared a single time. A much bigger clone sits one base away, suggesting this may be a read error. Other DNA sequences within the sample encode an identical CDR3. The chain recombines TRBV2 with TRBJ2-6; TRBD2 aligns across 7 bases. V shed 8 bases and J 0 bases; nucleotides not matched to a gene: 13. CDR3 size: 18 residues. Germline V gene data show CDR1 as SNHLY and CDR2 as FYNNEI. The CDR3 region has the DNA TGTGCCAGCCGACCCGGGGCGGGAGTATTCTCTGGGGCCAACGTCCTGACTTTC. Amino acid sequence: CASRPGAGVFSGANVLTF.